The clone carrying this T cell receptor (beta chain) has more than one count but fewer than ten. Its antigen remains unidentified. TCRdb re-called the RT-PCR reads through MiXCR, storing one row per CDR3 protein. The sample yields fewer than 600,000 distinct CDR3 sequences, under 8.5% seen once. The data originate from a study of response to subunit inactivated influenza vaccine. With V trimmed by 2 bases and J by 8 bases, 12 bases remained unmatched. The CDR3 is 16 amino acids. CDR1 and CDR2 from the germline V gene are SGHNT and YENEEA. Study-level findings and limits: Authors suggested each seasonal influenza vaccination recruits few new T cells.

The chain links TRBV11-3 to TRBJ2-1; TRBD1 agrees at 7 bases. Source: PBMCs from blood, taken around 25 months after vaccination. The clonotype comes from a man between 50 and 69 years old who received an inactivated influenza vaccine. The CDR3 is CASSLRQGDLGDEQFF. The CDR3 nucleotides are TGTGCCAGCAGCTTACGGCAGGGGGATCTGGGGGATGAGCAGTTCTTC.